This T cell receptor (beta chain) was retrieved from a study of control samples from healthy donors and cancer patients. Profiled with immunoSEQ multiplex PCR; TCRdb holds only in-frame clones, not every one. The sample table sets out roughly 190,000 clones. The sequence came from a woman in her 30s in good health. Specimen: blood.

CDR3 nucleotides: TGTGCCAGCAGTTTATCCCGGACAGCGAACACCGGGGAGCTGTTTTTT. Protein: CASSLSRTANTGELFF. The chain has TRBV28 and TRBJ2-2, with D perhaps matching TRBD1 (6 bases). The CDR3 is 16 residues long. The germline V gene encodes CDR1 MDHEN and CDR2 SYDVKM. Trimming took off 1 base at V and 0 bases at J, with 9 bases between the two ends.